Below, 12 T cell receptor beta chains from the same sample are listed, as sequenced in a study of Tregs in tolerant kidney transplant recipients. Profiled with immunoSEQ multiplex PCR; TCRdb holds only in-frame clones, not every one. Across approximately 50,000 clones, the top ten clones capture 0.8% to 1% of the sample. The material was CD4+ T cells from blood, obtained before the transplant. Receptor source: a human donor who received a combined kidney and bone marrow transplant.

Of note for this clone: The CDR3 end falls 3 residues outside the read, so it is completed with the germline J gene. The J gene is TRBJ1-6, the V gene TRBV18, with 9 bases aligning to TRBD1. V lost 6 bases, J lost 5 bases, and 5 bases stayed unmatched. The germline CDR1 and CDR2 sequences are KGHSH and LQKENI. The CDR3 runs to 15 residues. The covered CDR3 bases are TGTGCCAGCTCTTCGGACAGGGGTAATAATTCACCC. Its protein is CASSSDRGNNSP. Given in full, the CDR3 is CASSSDRGNNSPLHF.

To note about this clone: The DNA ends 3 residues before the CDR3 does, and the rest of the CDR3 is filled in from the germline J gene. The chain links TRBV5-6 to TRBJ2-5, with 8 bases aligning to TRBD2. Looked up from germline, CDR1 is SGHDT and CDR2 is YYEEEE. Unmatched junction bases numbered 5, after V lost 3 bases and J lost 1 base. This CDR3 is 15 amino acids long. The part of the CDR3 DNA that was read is TGTGCCAGCAGCTCACTAGCGGCCCCCCAAGAGACC. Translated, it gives CASSSLAAPQET. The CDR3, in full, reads CASSSLAAPQETQYF.

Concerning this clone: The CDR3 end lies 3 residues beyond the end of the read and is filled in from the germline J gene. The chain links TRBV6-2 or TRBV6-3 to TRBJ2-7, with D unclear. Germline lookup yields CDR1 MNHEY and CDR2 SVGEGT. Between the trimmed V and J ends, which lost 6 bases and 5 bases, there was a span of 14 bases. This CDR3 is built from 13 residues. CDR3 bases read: TGTGCCAGCAGCCAAGACACAGTTGACGAG. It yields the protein CASSQDTVDE. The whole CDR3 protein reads CASSQDTVDEQYF.

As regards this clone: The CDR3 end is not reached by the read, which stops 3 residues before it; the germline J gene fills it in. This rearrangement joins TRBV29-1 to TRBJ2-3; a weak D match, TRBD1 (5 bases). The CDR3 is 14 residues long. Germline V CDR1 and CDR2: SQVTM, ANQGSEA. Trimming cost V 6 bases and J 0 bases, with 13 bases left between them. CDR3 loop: CSVDGSGSTDTQYF. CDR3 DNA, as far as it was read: TGCAGCGTAGACGGTTCAGGGAGCACAGATACG.

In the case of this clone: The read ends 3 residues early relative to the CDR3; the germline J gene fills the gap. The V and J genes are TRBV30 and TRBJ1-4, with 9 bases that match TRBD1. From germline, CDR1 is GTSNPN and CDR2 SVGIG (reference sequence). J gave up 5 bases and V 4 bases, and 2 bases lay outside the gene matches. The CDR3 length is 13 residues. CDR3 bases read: TGTGCCTGGACCGGGACAGGGAATGAAAAA. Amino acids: CAWTGTGNEK. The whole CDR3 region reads CAWTGTGNEKLFF.

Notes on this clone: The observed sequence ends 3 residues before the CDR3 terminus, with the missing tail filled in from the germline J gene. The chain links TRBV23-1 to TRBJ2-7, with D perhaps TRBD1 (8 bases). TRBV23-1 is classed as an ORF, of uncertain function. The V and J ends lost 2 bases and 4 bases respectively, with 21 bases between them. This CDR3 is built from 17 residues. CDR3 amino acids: CASSQRGGPGGCYEQYF. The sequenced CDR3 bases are TGCGCCAGCAGTCAAAGGGGAGGGCCAGGGGGCTGTTACGAG.

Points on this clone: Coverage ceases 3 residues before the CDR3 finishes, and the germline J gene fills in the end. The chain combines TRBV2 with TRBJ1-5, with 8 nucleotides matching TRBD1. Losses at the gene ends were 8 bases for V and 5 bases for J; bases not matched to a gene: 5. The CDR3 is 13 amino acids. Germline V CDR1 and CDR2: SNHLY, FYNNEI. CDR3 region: CASRQGTHQPQHF. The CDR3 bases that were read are TGTGCCAGCCGACAGGGGACCCATCAGCCC.

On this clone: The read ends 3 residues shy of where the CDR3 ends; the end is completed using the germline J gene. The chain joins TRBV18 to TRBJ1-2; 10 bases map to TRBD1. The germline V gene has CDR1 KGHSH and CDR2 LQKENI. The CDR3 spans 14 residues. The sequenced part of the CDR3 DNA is TGTGCCAGCTCACCAGGGACAGGGGAAAACGGC. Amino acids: CASSPGTGENG. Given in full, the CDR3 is CASSPGTGENGYTF.

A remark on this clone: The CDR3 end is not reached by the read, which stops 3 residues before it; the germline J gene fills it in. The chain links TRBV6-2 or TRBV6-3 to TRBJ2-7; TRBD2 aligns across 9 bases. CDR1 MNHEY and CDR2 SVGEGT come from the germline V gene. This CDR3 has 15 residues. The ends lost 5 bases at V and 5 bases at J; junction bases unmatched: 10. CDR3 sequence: CASSPPGLAFNEQYF. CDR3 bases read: TGTGCCAGCAGTCCTCCGGGACTAGCTTTTAACGAG.

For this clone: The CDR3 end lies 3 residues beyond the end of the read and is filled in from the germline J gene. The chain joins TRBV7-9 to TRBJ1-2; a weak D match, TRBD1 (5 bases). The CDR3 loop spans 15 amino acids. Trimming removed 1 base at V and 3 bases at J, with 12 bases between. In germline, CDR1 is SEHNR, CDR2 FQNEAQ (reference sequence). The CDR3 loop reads CASSLVVSGDYGYTF. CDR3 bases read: TGTGCCAGCAGCTTAGTAGTTTCGGGGGACTATGGC.

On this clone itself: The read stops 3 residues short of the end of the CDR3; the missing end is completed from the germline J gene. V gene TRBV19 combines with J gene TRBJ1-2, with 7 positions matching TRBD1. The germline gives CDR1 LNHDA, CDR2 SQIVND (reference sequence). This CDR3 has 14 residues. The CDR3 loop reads CASSRAETGLGYTF. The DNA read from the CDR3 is TGTGCCAGTAGCCGAGCCGAGACAGGGCTCGGC.

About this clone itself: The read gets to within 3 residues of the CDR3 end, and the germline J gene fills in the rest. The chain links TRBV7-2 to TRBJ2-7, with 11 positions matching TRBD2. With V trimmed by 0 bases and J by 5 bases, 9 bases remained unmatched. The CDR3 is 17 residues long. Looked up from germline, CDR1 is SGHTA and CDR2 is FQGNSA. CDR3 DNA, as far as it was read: TGTGCCAGCAGCTTAGCCCATACTAGACTAGCGGGAAACGAG. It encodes CASSLAHTRLAGNE. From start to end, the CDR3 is CASSLAHTRLAGNEQYF. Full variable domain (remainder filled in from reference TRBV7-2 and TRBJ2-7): GAGVSQSPSNKVTEKGKDVELRCDPISGHTALYWYRQSLGQGLEFLIYFQGNSAPDKSGLPSDRFSAERTGGSVSTLTIQRTQQEDSAVYLCASSLAHTRLAGNEQYFGPGTRLTVT.